The entry below describes one T cell receptor (beta chain). The conserved phenylalanine or tryptophan normally closing the CDR3 is absent here, so this likely arose from a read error. This record comes from a study of tumor-infiltrating lymphocytes in primary liver carcinoma. The CDR3 loop spans 17 amino acids. Per germline, CDR1 SQVTM and CDR2 ANQGSEA. The V and J ends lost 6 bases and 3 bases, in that order; junction bases with no gene match: 16. A constant-region primer served to make TCR beta cDNA from about 490 ng total RNA. Researchers made the TCR beta libraries by running three nested multiplex PCR rounds with slightly modified ARM-PCR. The first two PCR rounds used TRBV1-TRBV30 forward primers with a C-beta reverse primer, around 10 cycles each. One entry per CDR3 protein results from TCRdb running MiXCR on the multiplex PCR reads. Of about 92,000 distinct CDR3 sequences detected, approximately 68% appear once; the ten largest clones hold about 27%.

Unsorted bulk tissue, about 20-32 mg of it, served as the source for co-extraction of RNA and DNA. The chain employs TRBV29-1 and TRBJ2-7; 11 bases fit TRBD2. Sequencing was done on a sample of tumor-adjacent normal liver tissue. This sequence was found in a man between 35 and 55 years old with primary liver carcinoma and hepatitis B virus infection. The DNA for the CDR3 is TGCAGCGTGGGTGGGAGCCCGGGGACTAGCGGCAGCTACGAGCAGTACTTA. Amino acids: CSVGGSPGTSGSYEQYL.